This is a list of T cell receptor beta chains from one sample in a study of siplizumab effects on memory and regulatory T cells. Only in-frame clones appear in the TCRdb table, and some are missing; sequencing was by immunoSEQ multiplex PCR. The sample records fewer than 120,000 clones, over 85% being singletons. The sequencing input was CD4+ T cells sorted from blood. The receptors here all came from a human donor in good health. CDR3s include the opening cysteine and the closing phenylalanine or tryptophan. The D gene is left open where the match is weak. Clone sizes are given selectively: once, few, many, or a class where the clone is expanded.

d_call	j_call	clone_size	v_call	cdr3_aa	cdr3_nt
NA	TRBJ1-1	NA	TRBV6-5	CASRRRTRGNTEAFF	TGTGCCAGCAGACGACGGACCCGTGGGAACACTGAAGCTTTCTTT
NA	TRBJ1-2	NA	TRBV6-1	CASSLQGGGYTF	TGTGCCAGCTCACTACAGGGTGGTGGCTACACCTTC
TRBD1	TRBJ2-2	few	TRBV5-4	CASSFRDREPELFF	TGTGCCAGCAGCTTCCGGGACAGGGAGCCGGAGCTGTTTTTT
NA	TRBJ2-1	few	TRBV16	CASSQLGGYNEQFF	TGTGCCAGCAGCCAATTGGGGGGCTACAATGAGCAGTTCTTC
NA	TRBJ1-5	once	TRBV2	CASSDPGGQPQHF	TGTGCCAGCAGTGACCCAGGTGGCCAGCCCCAGCATTTT
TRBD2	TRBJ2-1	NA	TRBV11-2	CASSPIAGTYNEQFF	TGTGCCAGCAGCCCGATAGCGGGGACCTACAATGAGCAGTTCTTC
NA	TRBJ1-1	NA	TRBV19	CASSLSWLRDTEAFF	TGTGCCAGTAGTTTGAGTTGGTTACGCGACACTGAAGCTTTCTTT
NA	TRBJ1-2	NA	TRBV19	CASRPSDGSRAAGYTF	TGTGCCAGTCGCCCCTCGGACGGCTCCAGAGCTGCAGGCTACACCTTC
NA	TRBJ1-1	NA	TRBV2	CASSENRRMNTEAFF	TGTGCCAGCAGTGAAAACCGACGGATGAACACTGAAGCTTTCTTT
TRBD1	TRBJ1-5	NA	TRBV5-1	CASSTGTGRQPQHF	TGCGCCAGCAGCACAGGGACAGGGAGACAGCCCCAGCATTTT
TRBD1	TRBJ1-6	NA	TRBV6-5	CASSPDRANSPLHF	TGTGCCAGCAGCCCGGACAGGGCAAATTCACCCCTCCACTTT
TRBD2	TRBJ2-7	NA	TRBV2	CASSEALRLRAGVVEQYF	TGTGCCAGCAGTGAAGCGCTTCGCCTGAGGGCGGGGGTTGTCGAGCAGTACTTC
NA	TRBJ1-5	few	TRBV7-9	CASSPEPQHF	TGTGCCAGCAGCCCTGAGCCCCAGCATTTT
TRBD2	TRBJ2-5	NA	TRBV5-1	CASSPFRGGQETQYF	TGCGCCAGCAGCCCCTTCCGGGGGGGACAAGAGACCCAGTACTTC
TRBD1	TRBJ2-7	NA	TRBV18	CASSPRQGSYEQYF	TGTGCCAGCTCACCACGACAGGGGTCCTACGAGCAGTACTTC
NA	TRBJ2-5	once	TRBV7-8	CASIQWGGNQETQYF	TGTGCCAGCATCCAATGGGGCGGGAACCAAGAGACCCAGTACTTC
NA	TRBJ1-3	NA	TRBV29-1	CSALSGLRGNTIYF	TGCAGCGCCCTGTCTGGGTTGCGCGGAAACACCATATATTTT
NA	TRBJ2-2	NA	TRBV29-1	CSVQRVENTGELFF	TGCAGCGTTCAGCGGGTAGAGAACACCGGGGAGCTGTTTTTT
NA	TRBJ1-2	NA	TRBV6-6	CASRDQGLGGYTF	TGTGCCAGCAGGGACCAGGGTTTAGGAGGCTACACCTTC
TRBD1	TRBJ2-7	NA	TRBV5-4	CASSVRTGGEYEQYF	TGTGCCAGCAGCGTCCGGACAGGGGGTGAATACGAGCAGTACTTC
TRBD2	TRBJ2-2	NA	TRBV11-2	CASSFLAGGATGELFF	TGTGCCAGCAGCTTTCTAGCGGGAGGGGCCACCGGGGAGCTGTTTTTT
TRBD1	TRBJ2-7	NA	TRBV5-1	CASAQGVNEQYF	TGCGCCAGCGCCCAGGGGGTCAACGAGCAGTACTTC
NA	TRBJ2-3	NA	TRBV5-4	CASSVTGAVVNTQYF	TGTGCCAGCAGCGTTACCGGGGCCGTTGTTAATACGCAGTATTTT
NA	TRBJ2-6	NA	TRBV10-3	CAISEGAGANVLTF	TGTGCCATCAGTGAAGGGGCTGGGGCCAACGTCCTGACTTTC
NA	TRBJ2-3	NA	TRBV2	CASSDGISWDGSTDTQYF	TGTGCCAGCAGTGATGGAATCTCCTGGGACGGTAGCACAGATACGCAGTATTTT
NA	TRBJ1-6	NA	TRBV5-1	CASSLGEGSPLHF	TGCGCCAGCAGCTTGGGAGAAGGTTCACCCCTCCACTTT
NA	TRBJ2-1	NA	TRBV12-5	CASGLVLWGRPSYNEQFF	TGTGCTAGTGGTTTGGTACTCTGGGGCAGGCCCTCCTACAATGAGCAGTTCTTC
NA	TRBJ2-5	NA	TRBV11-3	CASSLGGGKTQYF	TGTGCCAGCAGCTTAGGGGGCGGTAAGACCCAGTACTTC
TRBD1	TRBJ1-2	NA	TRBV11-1	CASSYSAGTAYGYTF	TGTGCCAGCAGCTACAGCGCCGGGACAGCTTATGGCTACACCTTC
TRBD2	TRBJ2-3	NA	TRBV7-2	CASSSGTSPDTQYF	TGTGCCAGCAGCTCAGGGACTAGTCCTGATACGCAGTATTTT
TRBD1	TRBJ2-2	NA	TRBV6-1	CASIRDRNTGELFF	TGTGCCAGCATTCGGGACAGAAACACCGGGGAGCTGTTTTTT
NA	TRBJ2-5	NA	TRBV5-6	CASSPRRAETQYF	TGTGCCAGCAGCCCCCGGCGGGCGGAGACCCAGTACTTC
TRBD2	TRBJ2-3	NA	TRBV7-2	CASSLNAGADTQYF	TGTGCCAGCAGCCTTAATGCGGGGGCAGATACGCAGTATTTT
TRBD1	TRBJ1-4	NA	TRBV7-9	CASRGQGHEKLFF	TGTGCCAGCAGGGGACAGGGCCATGAAAAACTGTTTTTT
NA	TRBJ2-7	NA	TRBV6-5	CASSFGPVYEQYF	TGTGCCAGCAGTTTCGGGCCAGTCTACGAGCAGTACTTC
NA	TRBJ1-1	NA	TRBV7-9	CASSSRLNTEAFF	TGTGCCAGCAGCTCCCGACTGAACACTGAAGCTTTCTTT
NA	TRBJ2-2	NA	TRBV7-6	CASSFRGVGGELFF	TGTGCCAGCAGCTTTCGAGGGGTTGGCGGGGAGCTGTTTTTT
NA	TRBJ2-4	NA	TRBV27	CASSLRPGPGNIQYF	TGTGCCAGCAGTTTACGACCCGGCCCCGGGAACATTCAGTACTTC
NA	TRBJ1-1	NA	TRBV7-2	CASTEISGGTEAFF	TGTGCCAGCACGGAAATATCGGGGGGCACTGAAGCTTTCTTT
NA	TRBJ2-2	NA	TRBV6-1	CASSEALAGELFF	TGTGCCAGCAGTGAAGCGCTAGCTGGGGAGCTGTTTTTT
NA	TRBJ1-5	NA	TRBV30	CAWSRAGSYSNQPQHF	TGTGCCTGGAGCCGAGCCGGGAGTTATAGCAATCAGCCCCAGCATTTT
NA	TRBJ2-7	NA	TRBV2	CASRGHYEQYF	TGTGCCAGCAGAGGACACTACGAGCAGTACTTC
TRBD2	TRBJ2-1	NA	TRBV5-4	CASSYGTSGRAGNEQFF	TGTGCCAGCAGCTACGGGACTAGCGGGAGGGCGGGTAATGAGCAGTTCTTC
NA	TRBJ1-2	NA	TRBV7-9	CASSLESSGKYGYTF	TGTGCCAGCAGCTTAGAATCCTCAGGGAAGTATGGCTACACCTTC
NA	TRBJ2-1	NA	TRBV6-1	CASRDTYNEQFF	TGTGCCAGCAGGGACACTTACAATGAGCAGTTCTTC